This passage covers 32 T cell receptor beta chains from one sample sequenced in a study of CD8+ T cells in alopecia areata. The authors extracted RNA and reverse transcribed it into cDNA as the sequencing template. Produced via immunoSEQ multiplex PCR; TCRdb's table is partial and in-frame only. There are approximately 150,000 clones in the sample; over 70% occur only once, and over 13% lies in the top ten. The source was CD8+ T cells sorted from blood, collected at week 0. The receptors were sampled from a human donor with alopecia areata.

This chain's CDR3 is CASSHLQFGQETQYF. CDR3 nucleotide sequence: TGCGCCAGCAGCCATCTGCAGTTTGGGCAAGAGACCCAGTACTTC. The gene calls are TRBV4-1 and TRBJ2-5; D is ambiguous. The length of the CDR3 is 15 residues. V lost 3 bases and J 2 bases, leaving 13 bases between the germline ends. From germline, CDR1 is MGHRA and CDR2 YSYEKL.

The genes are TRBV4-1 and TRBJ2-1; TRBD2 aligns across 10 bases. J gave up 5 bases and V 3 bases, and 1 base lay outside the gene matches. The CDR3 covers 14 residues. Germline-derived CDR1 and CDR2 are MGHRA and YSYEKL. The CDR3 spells CASSHGLADNEQFF. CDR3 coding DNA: TGCGCCAGCAGCCATGGACTAGCGGACAATGAGCAGTTCTTC.

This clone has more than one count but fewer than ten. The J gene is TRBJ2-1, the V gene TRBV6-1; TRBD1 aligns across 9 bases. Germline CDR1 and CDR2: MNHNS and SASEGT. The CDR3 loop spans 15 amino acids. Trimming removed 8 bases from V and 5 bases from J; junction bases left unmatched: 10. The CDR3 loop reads CASGFTGGKNNEQFF. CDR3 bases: TGTGCCAGCGGCTTCACAGGGGGCAAGAACAATGAGCAGTTCTTC.

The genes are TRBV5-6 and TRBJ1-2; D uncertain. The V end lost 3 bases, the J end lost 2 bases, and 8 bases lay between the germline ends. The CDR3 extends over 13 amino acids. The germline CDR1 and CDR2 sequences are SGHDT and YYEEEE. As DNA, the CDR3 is TGTGCCAGCAGCTGGTTGACCAACTATGGCTACACCTTC. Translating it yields CASSWLTNYGYTF.

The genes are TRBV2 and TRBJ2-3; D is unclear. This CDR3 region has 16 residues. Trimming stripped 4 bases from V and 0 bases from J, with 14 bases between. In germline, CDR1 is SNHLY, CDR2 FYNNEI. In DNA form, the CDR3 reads TGTGCCAGCAGTGGAGAACACGGAACTAGCACAGATACGCAGTATTTT. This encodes CASSGEHGTSTDTQYF.

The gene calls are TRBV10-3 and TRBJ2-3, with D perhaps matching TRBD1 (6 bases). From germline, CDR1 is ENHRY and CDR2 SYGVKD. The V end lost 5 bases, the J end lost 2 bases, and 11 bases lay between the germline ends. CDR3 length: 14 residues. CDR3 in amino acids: CAISKTGNTDTQYF. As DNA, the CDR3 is TGTGCCATCAGTAAGACAGGAAACACAGATACGCAGTATTTT.

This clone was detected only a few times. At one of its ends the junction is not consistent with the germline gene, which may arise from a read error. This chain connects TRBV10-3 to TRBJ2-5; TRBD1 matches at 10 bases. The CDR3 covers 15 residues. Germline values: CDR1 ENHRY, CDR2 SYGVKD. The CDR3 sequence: CASSSLTGGYETQYF. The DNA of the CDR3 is TGTGCCAGCAGTTCCCTGACAGGGGGCTATGAGACCCAGTACTTC.

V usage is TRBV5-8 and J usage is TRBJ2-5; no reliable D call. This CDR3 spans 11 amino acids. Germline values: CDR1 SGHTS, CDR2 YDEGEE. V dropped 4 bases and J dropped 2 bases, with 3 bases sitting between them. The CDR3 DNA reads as TGTGCCAGCAGCCCACAAGAGACCCAGTACTTC. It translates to CASSPQETQYF.

CDR3 loop: CASSEVGDIAYEQYF. CDR3 sequence (DNA): TGTGCCAGCAGTGAAGTAGGTGACATTGCCTACGAGCAGTACTTC. The chain is built from TRBV2 and TRBJ2-7; the D is unclear. Germline lookup yields CDR1 SNHLY and CDR2 FYNNEI. The CDR3 is 15 amino acids. V was shortened by 1 base and J by 2 bases, with 12 bases between the two germline ends.

Written as DNA, the CDR3 is TGTGCCAGCAGTTTAGACTCTCCGAGAACAGATACGCAGTATTTT. This encodes CASSLDSPRTDTQYF. J is TRBJ2-3 and V is TRBV27; D unclear. Trimming took 2 bases from V and 3 from J, leaving 12 bases between them. The CDR3 has 15 residues. From germline, CDR1 is MNHEY and CDR2 SMNVEV (reference sequence).

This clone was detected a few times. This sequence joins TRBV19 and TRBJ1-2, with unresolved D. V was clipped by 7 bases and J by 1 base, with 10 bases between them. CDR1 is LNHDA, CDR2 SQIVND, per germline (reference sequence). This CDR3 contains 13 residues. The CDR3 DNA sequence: TGTGCCAGTATTCCGACGGGTAACTATGGCTACACCTTC. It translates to CASIPTGNYGYTF.

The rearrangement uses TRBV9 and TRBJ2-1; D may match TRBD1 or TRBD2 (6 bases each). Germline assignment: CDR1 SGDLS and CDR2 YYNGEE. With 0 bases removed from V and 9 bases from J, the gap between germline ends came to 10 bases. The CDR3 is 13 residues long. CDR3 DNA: TGTGCCAGCAGCGTAGGAGGGGGAGGTGAGCAGTTCTTC. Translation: CASSVGGGGEQFF.

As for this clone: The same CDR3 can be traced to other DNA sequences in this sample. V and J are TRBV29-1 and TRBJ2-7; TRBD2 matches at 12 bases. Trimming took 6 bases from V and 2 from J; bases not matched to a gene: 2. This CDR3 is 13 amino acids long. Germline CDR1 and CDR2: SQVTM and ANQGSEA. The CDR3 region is CSVRLAGAYEQYF. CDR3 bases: TGCAGCGTAAGACTAGCGGGGGCCTACGAGCAGTACTTC.

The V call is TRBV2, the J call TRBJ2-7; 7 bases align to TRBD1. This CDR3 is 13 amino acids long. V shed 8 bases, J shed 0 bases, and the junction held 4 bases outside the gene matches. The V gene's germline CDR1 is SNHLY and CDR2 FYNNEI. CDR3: CASFRDSSYEQYF. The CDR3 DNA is TGTGCCAGCTTCCGGGACAGCTCCTACGAGCAGTACTTC.

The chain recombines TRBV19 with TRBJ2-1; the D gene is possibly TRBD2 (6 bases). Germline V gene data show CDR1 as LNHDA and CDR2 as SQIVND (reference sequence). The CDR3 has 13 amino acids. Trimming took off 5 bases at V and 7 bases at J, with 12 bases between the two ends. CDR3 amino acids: CASSPGLMNEQFF. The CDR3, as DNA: TGTGCCAGTAGTCCGGGACTTATGAATGAGCAGTTCTTC.

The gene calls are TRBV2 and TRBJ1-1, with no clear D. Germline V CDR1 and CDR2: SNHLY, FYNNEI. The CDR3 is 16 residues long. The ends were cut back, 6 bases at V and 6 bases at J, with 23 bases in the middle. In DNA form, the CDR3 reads TGTGCCAGCAGGGGCACCTTCGGCAGTATCAGCCCTGAAGCTTTCTTT. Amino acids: CASRGTFGSISPEAFF.

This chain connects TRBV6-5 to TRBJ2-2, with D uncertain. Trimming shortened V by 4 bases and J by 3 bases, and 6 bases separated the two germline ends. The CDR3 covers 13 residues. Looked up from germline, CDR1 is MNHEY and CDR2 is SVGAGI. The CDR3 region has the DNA TGTGCCAGCAGTTGGGATTACACCGGGGAGCTGTTTTTT. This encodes CASSWDYTGELFF.

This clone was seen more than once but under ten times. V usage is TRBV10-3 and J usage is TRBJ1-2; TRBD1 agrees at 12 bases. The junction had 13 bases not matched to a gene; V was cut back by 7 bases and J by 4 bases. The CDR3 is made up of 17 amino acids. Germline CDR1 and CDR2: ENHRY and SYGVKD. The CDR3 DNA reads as TGTGCCATCAACTCCGGGACAGGGGGCGATTTAGGCTATGGCTACACCTTC. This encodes CAINSGTGGDLGYGYTF.

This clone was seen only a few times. CDR3 in amino acids: CAWSDGGGNEQYF. CDR3 nucleotides: TGTGCCTGGAGTGACGGGGGGGGCAACGAGCAGTACTTC. The rearrangement joins TRBV30 to TRBJ2-7; 8 bases agree with TRBD2. Germline-derived CDR1 and CDR2 are GTSNPN and SVGIG (reference sequence). The CDR3 is 13 residues long. Trimming cost V 1 base and J 5 bases; bases outside gene matches: 4.

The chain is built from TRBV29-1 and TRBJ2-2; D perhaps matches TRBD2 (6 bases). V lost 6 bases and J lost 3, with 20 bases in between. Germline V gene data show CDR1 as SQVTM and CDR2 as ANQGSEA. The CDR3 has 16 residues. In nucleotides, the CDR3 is TGCAGCGTCGCGGGACTTAACGAAGACTACACCGGGGAGCTGTTTTTT. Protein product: CSVAGLNEDYTGELFF.

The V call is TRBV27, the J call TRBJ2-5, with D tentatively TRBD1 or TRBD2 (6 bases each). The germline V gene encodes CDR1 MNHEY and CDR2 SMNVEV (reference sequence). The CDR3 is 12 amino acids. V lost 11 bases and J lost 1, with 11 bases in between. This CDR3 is CASRGLQETQYF. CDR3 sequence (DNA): TGTGCCTCCAGGGGACTCCAAGAGACCCAGTACTTC.

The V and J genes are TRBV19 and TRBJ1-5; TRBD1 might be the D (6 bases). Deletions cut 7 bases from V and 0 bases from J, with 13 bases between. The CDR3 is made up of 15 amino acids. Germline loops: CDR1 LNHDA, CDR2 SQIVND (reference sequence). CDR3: CASTWTDISNQPQHF. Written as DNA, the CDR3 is TGTGCCAGTACCTGGACAGACATTAGCAATCAGCCCCAGCATTTT.

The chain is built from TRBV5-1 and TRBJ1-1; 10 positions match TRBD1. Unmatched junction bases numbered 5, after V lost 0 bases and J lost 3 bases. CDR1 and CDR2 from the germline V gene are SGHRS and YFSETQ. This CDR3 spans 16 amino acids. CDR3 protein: CASSLGQGAPDTEAFF. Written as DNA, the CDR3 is TGCGCCAGCAGCTTGGGACAGGGGGCGCCGGACACTGAAGCTTTCTTT.

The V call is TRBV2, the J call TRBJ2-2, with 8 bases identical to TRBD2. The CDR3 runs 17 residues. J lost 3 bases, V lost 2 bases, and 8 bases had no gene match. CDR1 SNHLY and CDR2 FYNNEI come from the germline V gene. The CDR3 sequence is CASSESAGDAYTGELFF. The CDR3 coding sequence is TGTGCCAGCAGTGAATCAGCGGGGGACGCTTACACCGGGGAGCTGTTTTTT.

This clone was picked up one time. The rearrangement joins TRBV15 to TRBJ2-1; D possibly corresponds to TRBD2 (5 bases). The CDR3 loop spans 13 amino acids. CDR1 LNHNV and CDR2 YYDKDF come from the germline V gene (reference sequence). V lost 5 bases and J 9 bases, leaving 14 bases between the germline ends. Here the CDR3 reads CATSLQTGSEQFF. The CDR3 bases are TGTGCCACCAGCCTACAAACGGGGTCTGAGCAGTTCTTC.

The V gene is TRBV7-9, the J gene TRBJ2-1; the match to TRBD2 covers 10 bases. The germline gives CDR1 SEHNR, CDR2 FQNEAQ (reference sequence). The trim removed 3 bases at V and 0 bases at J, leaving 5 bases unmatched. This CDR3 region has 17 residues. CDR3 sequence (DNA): TGTGCCAGCAGCTTGAGCGGGGGGGCCGACTCCTACAATGAGCAGTTCTTC. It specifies CASSLSGGADSYNEQFF. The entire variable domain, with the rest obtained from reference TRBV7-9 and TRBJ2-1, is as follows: DTGVSQNPRHKITKRGQNVTFRCDPISEHNRLYWYRQTLGQGPEFLTYFQNEAQLEKSRLLSDRFSAERPKGSFSTLEIQRTEQGDSAMYLCASSLSGGADSYNEQFFGPGTRLTVL.

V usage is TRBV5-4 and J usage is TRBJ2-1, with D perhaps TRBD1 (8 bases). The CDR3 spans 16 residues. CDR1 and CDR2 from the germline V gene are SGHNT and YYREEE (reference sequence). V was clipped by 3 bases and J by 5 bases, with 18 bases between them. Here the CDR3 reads CASSSYRGGIDNEQFF. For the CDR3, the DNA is TGTGCCAGCAGCTCGTACAGGGGGGGGATCGACAATGAGCAGTTCTTC.

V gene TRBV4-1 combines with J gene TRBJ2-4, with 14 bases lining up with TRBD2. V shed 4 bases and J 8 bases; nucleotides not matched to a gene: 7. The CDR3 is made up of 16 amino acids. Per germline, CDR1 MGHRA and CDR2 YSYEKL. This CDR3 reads CASSPRGLAGVDIQYF. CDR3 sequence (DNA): TGCGCCAGCAGCCCCCGGGGACTAGCGGGAGTGGACATTCAGTACTTC.

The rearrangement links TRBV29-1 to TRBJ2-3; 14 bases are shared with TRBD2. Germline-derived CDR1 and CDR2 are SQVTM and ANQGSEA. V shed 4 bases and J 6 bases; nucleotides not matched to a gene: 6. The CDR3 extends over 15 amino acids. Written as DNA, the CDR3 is TGCAGCGTTGCGACTAGCGGGAGGGCCATGGATACGCAGTATTTT. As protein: CSVATSGRAMDTQYF.

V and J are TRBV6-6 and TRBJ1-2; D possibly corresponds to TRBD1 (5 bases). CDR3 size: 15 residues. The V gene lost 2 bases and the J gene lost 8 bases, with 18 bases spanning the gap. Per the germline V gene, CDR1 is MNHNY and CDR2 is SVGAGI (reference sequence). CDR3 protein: CASSYMDTLDGGYTF. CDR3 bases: TGTGCCAGCAGTTACATGGACACGCTCGATGGAGGCTACACCTTC.

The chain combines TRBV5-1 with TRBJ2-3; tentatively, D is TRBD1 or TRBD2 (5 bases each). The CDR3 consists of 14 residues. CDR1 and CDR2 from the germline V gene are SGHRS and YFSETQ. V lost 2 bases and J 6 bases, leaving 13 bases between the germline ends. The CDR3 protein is CASSFRDPGDTQYF. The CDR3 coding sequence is TGCGCCAGCAGCTTCAGGGACCCTGGCGATACGCAGTATTTT.

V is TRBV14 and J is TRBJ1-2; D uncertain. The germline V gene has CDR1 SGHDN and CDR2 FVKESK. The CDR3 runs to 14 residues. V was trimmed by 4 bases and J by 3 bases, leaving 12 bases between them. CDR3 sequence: CASSPGWSYYGYTF. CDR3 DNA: TGTGCCAGCAGCCCCGGGTGGTCCTACTATGGCTACACCTTC. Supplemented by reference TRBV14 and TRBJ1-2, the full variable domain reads EAGVTQFPSHSVIEKGQTVTLRCDPISGHDNLYWYRRVMGKEIKFLLHFVKESKQDESGMPNNRFLAERTGGTYSTLKVQPAELEDSGVYFCASSPGWSYYGYTFGSGTRLTVV.